This TCR beta chain was captured by sequencing in a study of T cell responses to AZD1222 COVID-19 vaccine. Whole-study results and caveats: Females made up more of the donors, who were largely white British, and clonal diversity may have come out too low.

Analysis merged second doses at about 4 or about 12 weeks. The CDR3 contains 16 residues. Trimming left V 7 bases short and J 2 bases short, with 18 bases between. CDR1 and CDR2 from the germline V gene are LNHDA and SQIVND (reference sequence). As to this clone: Its antigen is still unknown.

Assay used: immunoSEQ multiplex PCR; TCRdb lists only in-frame clones, some missing. The sample lists tens of thousands of clones, 70% to 90% occurring once. This chain uses TRBV19 with TRBJ1-5, with TRBD1 as a possible D gene (6 bases). The sample was peripheral blood, taken 28 days after the second AZD1222 dose. The clonotype comes from an adult who received the AZD1222 COVID-19 vaccine. This CDR3 is CASTTSVGGRNQPQHF. The CDR3 nucleotides are TGTGCCAGTACTACCTCCGTGGGGGGCCGCAATCAGCCCCAGCATTTT.